The 13 T cell receptor beta chains below were found in one sample sequenced in a study of T-cell memory formation after mild COVID-19. TCRdb called the 5' RACE reads again in MiXCR, with one record for every CDR3 protein. Of about 610,000 distinct CDR3 sequences listed, 17% are singletons. The sequenced sample was PBMCs or a T cell subset sorted from them (not recorded which). These receptors all come from an adult woman who had mild COVID-19 (a few samples of this study predate the infection). Cell type and time point are not known.

This clonotype was observed a handful of times. The chain couples TRBV27 to TRBJ2-7; TRBD1 agrees at 8 bases. CDR1 and CDR2 from the germline V gene are MNHEY and SMNVEV (reference sequence). The CDR3 length is 13 residues. Trimming removed 7 bases from V and 8 bases from J; junction bases left unmatched: 10. CDR3 sequence: CASKPGGAGKQYF. CDR3 coding DNA: TGTGCCAGCAAGCCAGGGGGCGCGGGTAAGCAGTACTTC.

The chain has TRBV9 and TRBJ1-2, with no clear D. CDR3 length: 16 residues. Trimming shortened V by 6 bases and J by 4 bases, and 22 bases separated the two germline ends. CDR1 and CDR2 (germline): SGDLS, YYNGEE. The CDR3 sequence is CASNQNPRHQTYGYTF. In DNA form, the CDR3 reads TGTGCCAGCAACCAAAACCCCCGGCACCAAACCTATGGCTACACCTTC.

This clonotype appeared a few times. The chain couples TRBV5-5 to TRBJ2-7, with D possibly TRBD1 on 6 matching bases. This CDR3 is built from 12 residues. Germline values: CDR1 SGHKS, CDR2 YYEKEE (reference sequence). V dropped 4 bases and J dropped 5 bases, with 10 bases sitting between them. The chain's CDR3 is CASSLGHDEQYF. The CDR3 DNA is TGTGCCAGCAGCCTGGGACACGACGAGCAGTACTTC.

There are a few counts of this clonotype. The V gene is TRBV6-2 or TRBV6-3, the J gene TRBJ2-7; D gene ambiguous. The CDR3 spans 12 residues. Trimming pared 7 bases from V and 3 bases from J, leaving 10 bases between. Germline CDR1 is MNHEY and CDR2 is SVGEGT. The CDR3 DNA follows: TGTGCCAGCACCTCCACCCTCTACGAGCAGTACTTC. The encoded protein is CASTSTLYEQYF.

The V and J genes are TRBV3-1 and TRBJ1-5; D is possibly TRBD1 (6 bases). From germline, CDR1 is LGHDT and CDR2 YNNKEL (reference sequence). The CDR3 is 15 amino acids. V was shortened by 0 bases and J by 6 bases, with 12 bases between the two germline ends. This chain's CDR3 is CASSQEHLGAQPQHF. The CDR3, as DNA: TGTGCCAGCAGCCAAGAGCATTTGGGGGCTCAGCCCCAGCATTTT.

This clonotype appeared a few times. The chain employs TRBV6-2 or TRBV6-3 and TRBJ2-7; D ambiguous. The CDR3 spans 16 residues. V lost 0 bases and J lost 3, with 15 bases in between. Germline V lookup: CDR1 MNHEY, CDR2 SVGEGT. The CDR3 loop is CASSYSYTEPSYEQYF. The CDR3 nucleotides read TGTGCCAGCAGTTACTCGTATACAGAACCGAGCTACGAGCAGTACTTC.

The chain is built from TRBV9 and TRBJ2-7; the match to TRBD1 covers 7 bases. Trimming at V came to 2 bases and at J to 6 bases, leaving 8 bases not matched to a gene. Germline assignment: CDR1 SGDLS and CDR2 YYNGEE. CDR3 length: 14 amino acids. CDR3 residues: CASSVRDSGFEQYF. The DNA for the CDR3 is TGTGCCAGCAGCGTCCGGGACAGCGGCTTCGAGCAGTACTTC.

In its sample, this clonotype was seen a few times. The CDR3 region is CSAGGGWAPNYGYTF. In DNA form, the CDR3 reads TGCAGTGCTGGAGGGGGCTGGGCCCCTAACTATGGCTACACCTTC. The chain joins TRBV20-1 to TRBJ1-2; TRBD1 matches 7 bases. Looked up from germline, CDR1 is DFQATT and CDR2 is SNEGSKA (reference sequence). The CDR3 has 15 residues. Trimming at V came to 5 bases and at J to 0 bases, leaving 9 bases not matched to a gene.

This clonotype showed up just a few times. The rearrangement joins TRBV6-2 or TRBV6-3 to TRBJ1-2; weak D call: TRBD1 (5 bases). CDR1 and CDR2 (germline): MNHEY, SVGEGT. V was cut by 1 base and J by 12 bases, with 18 bases left in between. CDR3 size: 14 residues. CDR3 region: CASSYYSDSRKDTF. CDR3 bases: TGTGCCAGCAGTTACTACTCCGACAGCAGAAAGGACACCTTC.

The J gene is TRBJ2-1, the V gene TRBV20-1, with TRBD2 matching 12 bases. V was pared by 0 bases and J by 9 bases, with 6 bases of the junction left unmatched. CDR1 and CDR2 (germline): DFQATT, SNEGSKA (reference sequence). The CDR3 runs to 15 residues. In DNA form, the CDR3 reads TGCAGTGCTAGAGATCCTAGCGGGAGGGCCCTTGAGCAGTTCTTC. Amino acids: CSARDPSGRALEQFF.

The rearrangement joins TRBV15 to TRBJ2-7; D is ambiguous. Germline CDR1 is LNHNV and CDR2 is YYDKDF (reference sequence). The CDR3 is made up of 16 amino acids. V lost 1 base and J 2 bases, leaving 15 bases between the germline ends. The CDR3 coding sequence is TGTGCCACCAGCAGAGTGGCTAACATATTAACCTACGAGCAGTACTTC. It is translated as CATSRVANILTYEQYF.

The J gene is TRBJ2-5, the V gene TRBV1. TRBV1 is shown as a pseudogene. The CDR3 has 12 residues. CDR3 nucleotide sequence: TGCACCAGCCCCCAGGCTAAAGAGACCCAGTACTTC. Residues: CTSPQAKETQYF.

The gene calls are TRBV9 and TRBJ2-3; 13 bases match TRBD2. Trimming took 5 bases from V and 3 from J; bases not matched to a gene: 3. The CDR3 contains 15 residues. Germline V gene data show CDR1 as SGDLS and CDR2 as YYNGEE. The CDR3 nucleotides read TGTGCCAGCAGTTGGGGACTAGCGGGGACAGATACGCAGTATTTT. Translating it yields CASSWGLAGTDTQYF.